This T cell receptor (beta chain) appears in the sequencing data of a study of vaccination and CD4 T cells after COVID-19. Cultured CD4+ T cells had their DNA profiled by the Oncomine TCR Beta short-read assay. TCRdb analysed the PCR reads with MiXCR anew, one entry per CDR3 protein. The repertoire includes under 4,500 distinct CDR3 sequences, 21% of them detected once, and 15% to 20% sits in the top ten. Treatment defined: approximately 10-day PBMC culture with coronavirus spike peptide pools or control peptides (ViraFEST assay). Trimming at V came to 0 bases and at J to 7 bases, leaving 8 bases not matched to a gene. The CDR3 extends over 16 amino acids. General study points: Among convalescent patients, a median about 86% of reactive clones emerged only after vaccination.

This clonotype was observed a few times. No antigen is known for it. The material sequenced was CD4+ T cells from blood, cultured in vitro. The chain combines TRBV12-3 or TRBV12-4 with TRBJ2-7; 11 bases match TRBD2. This sequence originates from a human donor who had recovered from COVID-19. The CDR3 nucleotides read TGTGCCAGCAGTTTAGCTCCGACTAGCGGGGCGCATGAGCAGTACTTC. Translated: CASSLAPTSGAHEQYF.